The clone carrying this T cell receptor (beta chain) was detected ten times or more. Antigen unknown. It was by quantitative 5'-RACE with molecular barcodes that TCR beta libraries were made. TCRdb re-called the 5' RACE reads through MiXCR, storing one row per CDR3 protein. Of a few hundred thousand distinct CDR3 sequences in the sample, approximately 12% were seen once. This record comes from a study of CD8 T cells in ankylosing spondylitis. Study findings and constraints: Matched synovial fluid from ankylosing spondylitis patients was reported to be enriched for disease-linked clones. Previous work reported some of these motif variants in the synovial fluid and blood of reactive arthritis.

The clonotype comes from a male donor with ankylosing spondylitis or in good health (not recorded which). Material for sequencing was blood, either unsorted or a sorted T cell fraction (not recorded which).

Written as DNA, the CDR3 is TGTGCCGGGAGGCGGGAGGGCACAGATACGCAGTATTTT. Translated, it gives CAGRREGTDTQYF. J is TRBJ2-3 and V is TRBV10-3; 8 bases match TRBD2. With V trimmed by 11 bases and J by 1 base, 5 bases remained unmatched. The CDR3 extends over 13 amino acids. The germline CDR1 and CDR2 sequences are ENHRY and SYGVKD.